The 21 T cell receptor beta chains below all came from one sample that was sequenced in a study of OX40 agonist ivuxolimab in advanced cancers. Some clones are missing from TCRdb's copy, which holds only in-frame ones; the method was immunoSEQ multiplex PCR. The table has about 100,000 clones, roughly 92% seen once. Specimen: CD4+ or CD8+ T cells sorted from blood, collected in a trial of the OX40 agonist ivuxolimab. These receptors were collected from an adult with an advanced solid tumor such as melanoma, head and neck, liver or kidney cancer.

Written as DNA, the CDR3 is TGTGCCATCAGGGGACAGGGGAAGGACGAGCAGTACTTC. It yields the protein CAIRGQGKDEQYF. J is TRBJ2-7 and V is TRBV10-3; TRBD1 agrees at 10 bases. Germline lookup yields CDR1 ENHRY and CDR2 SYGVKD. Unmatched junction bases numbered 4, after V lost 6 bases and J lost 5 bases. CDR3 length: 13 residues.

The CDR3 loop reads CASSETDTGISYEQYF. CDR3 nucleotides: TGTGCCAGCAGTGAAACTGACACAGGGATTTCCTACGAGCAGTACTTC. V gene TRBV25-1 combines with J gene TRBJ2-7, with D possibly matching TRBD1 (6 bases). V was clipped by 2 bases and J by 1 base, with 15 bases between them. Germline values: CDR1 MGHDK, CDR2 SYGVNS. This CDR3 comprises 16 residues.

The chain employs TRBV5-8 and TRBJ1-3; D uncertain. Per the germline V gene, CDR1 is SGHTS and CDR2 is YDEGEE. V lost 3 bases, J lost 0 bases, and 7 bases lay in between. The CDR3 is 14 residues long. This CDR3 is CASSWTFSGNTIYF. Here the CDR3 DNA reads TGTGCCAGCAGCTGGACGTTCTCTGGAAACACCATATATTTT.

A single count supports this clone. V gene TRBV28 combines with J gene TRBJ1-2, with no clear D. CDR1 and CDR2 from the germline V gene are MDHEN and SYDVKM. CDR3 length equals 13 residues. V lost 3 bases and J 7 bases, leaving 12 bases between the germline ends. CDR3 bases: TGTGCCAGCAGTTTTGGAGGGATTAGTGGCTACACCTTC. Translating gives CASSFGGISGYTF.

This clone was counted a single time. The genes are TRBV25-1 and TRBJ2-2; D is unclear. Looked up from germline, CDR1 is MGHDK and CDR2 is SYGVNS. The ends were cut back, 4 bases at V and 7 bases at J, with 10 bases in the middle. The CDR3 consists of 13 residues. The CDR3 bases are TGTGCCAGCAGTGCTAGTTCGGGCGGGGAGCTGTTTTTT. Residues: CASSASSGGELFF.

This chain connects TRBV6-1 to TRBJ2-3; 8 positions agree with TRBD2. The CDR3 sequence is 17 residues long. The germline V gene encodes CDR1 MNHNS and CDR2 SASEGT. With 2 bases clipped from V and 2 bases from J, the junction kept 9 bases outside the gene matches. The CDR3 protein is CASSETMAGGHTDTQYF. The CDR3 region has the DNA TGTGCCAGCAGTGAAACGATGGCGGGGGGTCACACAGATACGCAGTATTTT.

V is TRBV7-9 and J is TRBJ1-2; 7 bases align to TRBD1. CDR3 size: 16 residues. Germline CDR1 and CDR2: SEHNR and FQNEAQ (reference sequence). The trim removed 6 bases at V and 1 base at J, leaving 11 bases unmatched. CDR3 sequence: CASRSTGNSFNYGYTF. The CDR3 nucleotides read TGTGCCAGCAGGTCGACAGGGAACTCCTTTAACTATGGCTACACCTTC.

V gene TRBV10-2 combines with J gene TRBJ2-5, with TRBD2 matching 10 bases. The CDR3 covers 16 residues. V was clipped by 4 bases and J by 1 base; unmatched bases: 6. From germline, CDR1 is WSHSY and CDR2 SAAADI. The CDR3: CASSAGLAEIQETQYF. The CDR3 DNA follows: TGCGCCAGCAGTGCTGGACTAGCGGAAATCCAAGAGACCCAGTACTTC.

This clone has just one count. The V call is TRBV27, the J call TRBJ2-3, with unresolved D. The germline gives CDR1 MNHEY, CDR2 SMNVEV (reference sequence). Trimming pared 2 bases from V and 3 bases from J, leaving 6 bases between. This CDR3 region has 13 residues. The chain's CDR3 is CASSLRATDTQYF. In nucleotides, the CDR3 is TGTGCCAGCAGTTTACGGGCAACAGATACGCAGTATTTT.

The rearrangement uses TRBV25-1 and TRBJ1-2; 7 positions match TRBD1. The germline CDR1 and CDR2 sequences are MGHDK and SYGVNS. V was pared by 10 bases and J by 8 bases, with 7 bases of the junction left unmatched. This CDR3 is built from 11 residues. This chain's CDR3 is CATWTGKGYTF. The CDR3 DNA sequence: TGTGCCACCTGGACAGGCAAAGGCTACACCTTC.

J is TRBJ2-2 and V is TRBV7-9; D is tentatively TRBD1 or TRBD2 (5 bases each). Trimming removed 3 bases at V and 7 bases at J, with 12 bases between. In germline, CDR1 is SEHNR, CDR2 FQNEAQ (reference sequence). This CDR3 is 14 amino acids long. The CDR3 spells CASSFPGASGELFF. The CDR3 nucleotides are TGTGCCAGCAGCTTTCCCGGGGCCAGCGGGGAGCTGTTTTTT.

The chain couples TRBV2 to TRBJ2-3; TRBD2 matches 14 bases. Germline trimming cut 6 bases from V and 6 bases from J; bases unmatched to any gene: 5. Germline CDR1 SNHLY, CDR2 FYNNEI. CDR3 length equals 15 residues. CDR3 coding DNA: TGTGCCAGCAGAGGGACTAGCGGGAGTCTGGATACGCAGTATTTT. This encodes CASRGTSGSLDTQYF.

The rearrangement links TRBV29-1 to TRBJ1-2, with D uncertain. The V gene's germline CDR1 is SQVTM and CDR2 ANQGSEA. The CDR3 spans 14 residues. The V gene lost 4 bases and the J gene lost 1 base, with 13 bases spanning the gap. CDR3 nucleotide sequence: TGCAGCGTTGGCATTCCCGTAATTAACTATGGCTACACCTTC. Its protein is CSVGIPVINYGYTF. The full variable domain, completed using reference TRBV29-1 and TRBJ1-2, is SAVISQKPSRDICQRGTSLTIQCQVDSQVTMMFWYRQQPGQSLTLIATANQGSEATYESGFVIDKFPISRPNLTFSTLTVSNMSPEDSSIYLCSVGIPVINYGYTFGSGTRLTVV.

This clone was seen a handful of times. This chain joins TRBV6-5 and TRBJ1-2, with D perhaps TRBD1 (5 bases). This CDR3 contains 13 residues. Trimming stripped 2 bases from V and 5 bases from J, with 9 bases between. Germline V CDR1 and CDR2: MNHEY, SVGAGI. The CDR3 loop reads CASSYGTPYGYTF. CDR3 DNA sequence: TGTGCCAGCAGTTACGGGACGCCTTATGGCTACACCTTC.

The chain is built from TRBV11-2 and TRBJ2-7, with a tentative D call TRBD2 (6 bases). Trimming removed 3 bases from V and 1 base from J, with 10 bases in between. The CDR3 spans 14 residues. Germline V gene lookup returns CDR1 SGHAT and CDR2 FQNNGV. CDR3 coding DNA: TGTGCCAGCAGCTTGGGAGGAGGTTCCTACGAGCAGTACTTC. Translating it yields CASSLGGGSYEQYF.

This clone has just one count. This chain's CDR3 is CASSLVWGDVETQYF. The CDR3 DNA reads TGTGCCAGCAGCTTAGTTTGGGGAGACGTGGAGACCCAGTACTTC. The chain recombines TRBV11-2 with TRBJ2-5, with a tentative D call TRBD2 (5 bases). The length of the CDR3 is 15 residues. V was trimmed by 1 base and J by 5 bases, leaving 14 bases between them. CDR1 is SGHAT, CDR2 FQNNGV, per germline.

The CDR3 DNA reads as TGCAGCGTTGAAGAGACGGGGACCACACGGAAAGAGACCCAGTACTTC. It translates to CSVEETGTTRKETQYF. The rearrangement links TRBV29-1 to TRBJ2-5; D might be TRBD1 or TRBD2, each matching 5 bases. CDR3 size: 16 residues. Trimming took 0 bases from V and 3 from J, leaving 17 bases between them. Germline values: CDR1 SQVTM, CDR2 ANQGSEA.

The rearrangement uses TRBV5-1 and TRBJ2-7; D unresolved. V lost 0 bases and J 6 bases, leaving 4 bases between the germline ends. Germline assignment: CDR1 SGHRS and CDR2 YFSETQ. The CDR3 runs to 11 residues. The CDR3 DNA reads as TGCGCCAGCAGCTTGGGCCCCGAGCAGTACTTC. Protein: CASSLGPEQYF. Variable domain in full (rest from reference TRBV5-1 and TRBJ2-7): KAGVTQTPRYLIKTRGQQVTLSCSPISGHRSVSWYQQTPGQGLQFLFEYFSETQRNKGNFPGRFSGRQFSNSRSEMNVSTLELGDSALYLCASSLGPEQYFGPGTRLTVT.

The table lists this clone with a few counts. The chain uses TRBV19 and TRBJ1-5; D is uncertain. V lost 5 bases to trimming and J lost 2 bases, with 10 bases between them. Germline CDR1 is LNHDA and CDR2 is SQIVND (reference sequence). The CDR3 is 14 residues long. The CDR3 sequence is CASSLQVGNQPQHF. The CDR3, as DNA: TGTGCCAGTAGTCTTCAGGTCGGCAATCAGCCCCAGCATTTT. Drawing the rest from reference TRBV19 and TRBJ1-5, the complete variable domain is DGGITQSPKYLFRKEGQNVTLSCEQNLNHDAMYWYRQDPGQGLRLIYYSQIVNDFQKGDIAEGYSVSREKKESFPLTVTSAQKNPTAFYLCASSLQVGNQPQHFGDGTRLSIL.

The V and J genes are TRBV4-3 and TRBJ2-7; D call uncertain. This CDR3 contains 13 residues. Trimming stripped 3 bases from V and 0 bases from J, with 6 bases between. Germline V lookup: CDR1 LGHNA, CDR2 YSLEER. The CDR3 is CASSHAGSYEQYF. CDR3 nucleotides: TGCGCCAGCAGCCACGCCGGCTCCTACGAGCAGTACTTC.

The rearrangement uses TRBV23-1 and TRBJ2-7; 9 bases line up with TRBD1. TRBV23-1 is classed as an ORF, of uncertain function. J was trimmed by 2 bases and V by 8 bases; bases with no gene match: 28. There are 21 residues in the CDR3. CDR3 DNA sequence: TGCGCCAGCCCCAACACGTACAAGAACAGGGGGCCTTCCCACTTTCCCTACGAGCAGTACTTC. It codes for CASPNTYKNRGPSHFPYEQYF.